This T cell receptor beta chain was recovered during a study of CD8 T cells in Susac syndrome. Study-wide context: Patients with Susac syndrome, at blood draw, were therapy-naive, on corticosteroids, or on intravenous immunoglobulin alone.

Findings and caveats of the study: No clonal expansion appeared among CD4+ T cells in Susac patients.

Reverse transcription of about 0.5 to 1 ug RNA used random hexamers. MiXCR, applied by TCRdb to the immunoSEQ multiplex PCR reads, yields one record per CDR3 protein. The profile covers tens of thousands of distinct CDR3 sequences, with over 90% appearing a single time and about 0.3% taken by the ten largest. With regard to this clonotype: Its specificity is not known.

The authors carried out high-throughput sequencing of TCR beta. They applied it to CD8+ and CD4+ T cells obtained from blood. Isolation of CD8+ and CD4+ T cells was performed negatively, whereas enrichment of TEMRA cells was done by FACS. The TCR originated in a human donor with Susac syndrome. The sequenced material came from CD4+ T cells from PBMCs.

DNA of the CDR3: TGCGCCAGCAGCTCCGAGCCCTCAGAGACCCAGTACTTC. Translating it yields CASSSEPSETQYF. This rearrangement joins TRBV5-1 to TRBJ2-5, with unresolved D. Germline loops: CDR1 SGHRS, CDR2 YFSETQ. The CDR3 length is 13 residues. Trimming pared 3 bases from V and 4 bases from J, leaving 10 bases between. The full variable domain, with the rest looked up from reference TRBV5-1 and TRBJ2-5, is KAGVTQTPRYLIKTRGQQVTLSCSPISGHRSVSWYQQTPGQGLQFLFEYFSETQRNKGNFPGRFSGRQFSNSRSEMNVSTLELGDSALYLCASSSEPSETQYFGPGTRLLVL.